The text below deals with one TCR beta chain. As originally analysed: By means of reference gene primer amplification, nucleated cell counts were estimated. Libraries were prepared by immunoSEQ multiplex PCR; TCRdb keeps only in-frame clonotypes and omits some of them. From that table come the V and J calls and clone size; the DNA was used to work out D and trimming. Of about 190,000 clones listed, 70% to 85% are singletons. This entry belongs to a study of blood T cell repertoires in COVID-19. Study-level information: Samples of COVID-19 (acute and convalescent) were obtained from the United States, Italy and Spain. Sources were T cells, B-cell-depleted T cells, or PBMCs; the material itself was cDNA or gDNA.

With 3 bases clipped from V and 2 bases from J, the junction kept 2 bases outside the gene matches. The CDR3 consists of 14 residues. CDR1 is SGDLS and CDR2 is YYNGEE in the germline V gene. The chain employs TRBV9 and TRBJ2-1, with 7 bases lining up with TRBD1. The TCR originated in a man in his fifties who had recovered from COVID-19. The material sequenced was peripheral blood. This CDR3 reads CASSEQGAYNEQFF. The CDR3 bases are TGTGCCAGCAGCGAGCAGGGGGCCTACAATGAGCAGTTCTTC.